Detailed here is one T cell receptor (beta chain). This clonotype was seen ten or more times. Its antigen is still unknown. One base away there is no much larger clone; base qualities are not given. The source of the sample is a study of T-cell reconstitution after alpha-beta-depleted transplantation in children (TCRdb year 2016). Turning to the overall study: The study quantitatively tracked T-cell immune reconstitution after TCRalphabeta/CD19-depleted allogeneic hematopoietic cell transplantation in children using TCR repertoire profiling. Summary of the overall study and its limitations: Over subsequent months, a decline in hyperexpanded clone frequencies was noted, and after one year, T-cell counts and TCRbeta diversity were mostly ascribed to newly produced T cells. About two months after transplant, the apparently early recovery of alphabetaT-cell counts reportedly depended on just several hundred clones that had expanded rapidly and came from non-depleted graft cells. The high TCRbeta diversity at day 60 in some patients was ascribed to recipient T cells and intrathymic progenitors that had survived conditioning.

CDR1 DFQATT and CDR2 SNEGSKA are derived from the germline V gene (reference sequence). The V end loses 5 bases and the J end loses 0 bases, and a stretch of 10 bases separates them. Including the terminal cysteine and phenylalanine, the CDR3 comprises 14 residues. Just CDR3 DNA is preserved here, 42 bases in frame from base 1. This sample's treatment or condition label indicates: allogeneic hematopoietic cell transplantation with graft depleted of TCRalphabeta T cells and CD19 B cells. TCRalphabeta/CD19-depleted allogeneic hematopoietic cell grafts were given to the transplant recipients, all of whom were children. Libraries came from PCR. Sequencing was carried out with an Illumina HiSeq 2500. Molecular barcoding was employed in the preparation of TCR libraries, with unique molecular identifiers being used to normalize TCRbeta repertoire quantification. TCRdb handled the public reads itself, with Q25 trimming in fastp and clone calling in MiXCR, and kept productive beta chains. Records with the same CDR3 protein are collapsed into one entry carrying the most frequent genes and DNA. In all, the sample holds fewer than 250,000 distinct CDR3 sequences, and approximately 17% of those were seen once. Just under 45% of the sample belongs to the ten largest clones.

The sequencing here drew on PBMCs, mostly from graft donor cells, taken 360 days after TCRalphabeta/CD19-depleted stem cell transplant. The TCR comes from a male patient between 2 and 10 years old who had a stem cell transplant for acute lymphoblastic leukemia, so the T cells may come from the graft donor. The V and J segments used are TRBV20-1 and TRBJ1-4; the D gene is not confidently resolved. The sequenced DNA: TGCAGTGCTGGATCAGACGCAACTAATGAAAAACTGTTTTTT. Its protein is CSAGSDATNEKLFF.